These 30 T cell receptor beta chains were all obtained from the same sample, sequenced in a study of T cells after yellow fever vaccination (dated by TCRdb to about 2019). The library was obtained by 5' RACE. Data came from an Illumina HiSeq 2500. Using fastp trimming at Q25 and MiXCR clonotype assembly, TCRdb reanalyzed the public sequencing data and kept in-frame beta chains. Every entry covers one CDR3 protein and lists the most common genes and DNA from its rows. The sample table records roughly 49,000 distinct CDR3 sequences; 7.4% of these occur just once. 28% of the sample comes from the top ten. In the paper's terms, the treatment or condition label means: live attenuated yellow fever vaccine strain. Sequencing was performed on CD8+ T cells sorted from PBMCs, taken more than 14 days after the first yellow fever vaccination. The source of these receptors is a man younger than 35 who received the YFV17D yellow fever vaccine.

Many counts were recorded for this clonotype. The CDR3 region is CASSPSRGQGRDTQYF. The CDR3 DNA reads TGTGCCAGCAGTCCCTCCCGCGGACAGGGAAGGGATACGCAGTATTTT. V usage is TRBV12-3 or TRBV12-4 and J usage is TRBJ2-3, with 8 nucleotides matching TRBD1. There are 16 residues in the CDR3. Trimming at V came to 5 bases and at J to 6 bases, leaving 13 bases not matched to a gene.

This clonotype was counted ten times or more. The gene calls are TRBV7-3 and TRBJ1-6; a possible D gene is TRBD1 (6 bases). Trimming removed 5 bases at V and 4 bases at J, with 9 bases between. Germline loops: CDR1 SGHTA, CDR2 FQGTGA. The CDR3 is 14 amino acids. CDR3 in amino acids: CASSPTGYNSPLHF. CDR3 coding DNA: TGTGCCAGCAGCCCCACAGGGTATAATTCACCCCTCCACTTT. The full variable domain, completed using reference TRBV7-3 and TRBJ1-6, is GAGVSQTPSNKVTEKGKYVELRCDPISGHTALYWYRQSLGQGPEFLIYFQGTGAADDSGLPNDRFFAVRPEGSVSTLKIQRTERGDSAVYLCASSPTGYNSPLHFGNGTRLTVT.

This clonotype was counted many times. This chain joins TRBV6-5 and TRBJ1-5, with D possibly being TRBD1 (5 bases). V gave up 2 bases and J gave up 5 bases, with 13 bases separating them. This CDR3 contains 15 residues. Germline-derived CDR1 and CDR2 are MNHEY and SVGAGI. In DNA form, the CDR3 reads TGTGCCAGCAGTTACGTCGCAGGAGGGGATCAGCCCCAGCATTTT. Its translation is CASSYVAGGDQPQHF.

This clonotype was seen at least ten times. V gene TRBV28 combines with J gene TRBJ1-1, with D perhaps matching TRBD1 (6 bases). CDR3 length equals 15 residues. V lost 1 base and J lost 1, with 10 bases in between. Germline V gene sequence: CDR1 MDHEN, CDR2 SYDVKM. CDR3 sequence (DNA): TGTGCCAGCAGTTTATTTTGGACAGAGAACACTGAAGCTTTCTTT. Encoded protein: CASSLFWTENTEAFF.

This chain uses TRBV6-5 with TRBJ1-4, with D perhaps TRBD1 (6 bases). CDR1 and CDR2 (germline): MNHEY, SVGAGI. The CDR3 totals 15 residues. Between the trimmed V and J ends, which lost 1 base and 10 bases, there was a span of 16 bases. CDR3 loop: CASSYYEDGGGKLFF. CDR3 bases: TGTGCCAGCAGTTACTACGAGGATGGGGGCGGAAAACTGTTTTTT.

This clonotype was picked up many times. This rearrangement joins TRBV5-1 to TRBJ1-2; D perhaps matches TRBD1 (5 bases). Germline values: CDR1 SGHRS, CDR2 YFSETQ. V lost 0 bases to trimming and J lost 8 bases, with 11 bases between them. The CDR3 is 13 amino acids. CDR3 residues: CASSLGTQEGYTF. DNA of the CDR3: TGCGCCAGCAGCTTGGGGACACAGGAGGGCTACACCTTC.

Note on this clonotype: Given a much more abundant clone one base away, this may be a read error. The chain has TRBV4-1 and TRBJ2-7; 12 bases are shared with TRBD2. CDR1 MGHRA and CDR2 YSYEKL come from the germline V gene. The CDR3 spans 19 residues. The CDR3 DNA sequence: TGCGCCAGCTGCCAGACCGCCTCTAGCGGGGGGGCGAGCTCCTACGAGCAGTACTTC. It encodes CASCQTASSGGASSYEQYF.

This clonotype has a single count. A read error may be the cause here, since a much bigger clone is one base away. The chain joins TRBV5-6 to TRBJ2-1; D is undetermined. CDR3 length: 12 amino acids. Germline values: CDR1 SGHDT, CDR2 YYEEEE. CDR3 region: CAGSSYSGEQFF. CDR3 sequence (DNA): TGTGCCGGCAGCTCCTATTCCGGTGAGCAGTTCTTC.

This clonotype came up many times. The CDR3 loop reads CASSPLAGGDEQYF. The CDR3 DNA sequence: TGTGCCAGCTCACCACTAGCGGGGGGGGACGAGCAGTACTTC. V usage is TRBV18 and J usage is TRBJ2-7; 11 nucleotides line up with TRBD2. There are 14 residues in the CDR3. The V and J ends lost 1 base and 5 bases, in that order; junction bases with no gene match: 1. The germline gives CDR1 KGHSH, CDR2 LQKENI.

This clonotype was seen ten or more times. The chain has TRBV27 and TRBJ2-2; possible D gene TRBD2, 5 bases. This CDR3 is 15 amino acids long. Germline values: CDR1 MNHEY, CDR2 SMNVEV (reference sequence). Trimming cost V 6 bases and J 0 bases, with 11 bases left between them. CDR3 amino acids: CASRPGVTNTGELFF. The DNA for the CDR3 is TGTGCCAGCAGACCCGGGGTTACGAACACCGGGGAGCTGTTTTTT.

In regard to this clonotype: Being one base from a much bigger clone, this may be a read error. The genes are TRBV4-1 and TRBJ2-1; tentatively, D is TRBD1 or TRBD2 (5 bases each). Germline assignment: CDR1 MGHRA and CDR2 YSYEKL. This CDR3 region has 17 residues. In DNA, the CDR3 is TGCGCCAGCTGCCAAGATATACGGGGTGGTAGGGGCAATGAGCAGTTCTTC. It yields the protein CASCQDIRGGRGNEQFF.

The genes are TRBV9 and TRBJ2-7; D may be TRBD2 (6 bases). The germline V and J ends were trimmed by 7 bases and 7 bases, with 9 bases remaining between them. Germline assignment: CDR1 SGDLS and CDR2 YYNGEE. The CDR3 sequence is 10 residues long. CDR3 protein: CASGGEEQYF. DNA of the CDR3: TGTGCCAGCGGCGGGGAGGAGCAGTACTTC.

This clonotype was observed at least ten times. The chain links TRBV5-1 to TRBJ2-5; D uncertain. Germline loops: CDR1 SGHRS, CDR2 YFSETQ. Trimming took 1 base from V and 4 from J, leaving 8 bases between them. This CDR3 is 13 amino acids long. As DNA, the CDR3 is TGCGCCAGCAGCTTGTGGGTAGGAGAGACCCAGTACTTC. Its translation is CASSLWVGETQYF.

This clonotype was picked up many times. V is TRBV27 and J is TRBJ1-2; the match to TRBD1 covers 9 bases. Germline CDR1 is MNHEY and CDR2 is SMNVEV (reference sequence). J lost 4 bases, V lost 6 bases, and 9 bases had no gene match. The CDR3 is 15 residues long. CDR3 region: CASSKTGGILYGYTF. The CDR3 DNA sequence: TGTGCCAGCAGCAAGACAGGGGGGATTCTCTATGGCTACACCTTC.

The sample holds a few counts of this clonotype. V is TRBV7-9 and J is TRBJ2-2, with D possibly matching TRBD2 (6 bases). The CDR3 is 15 amino acids. V was shortened by 1 base and J by 4 bases, with 10 bases between the two germline ends. Germline V gives CDR1 SEHNR, CDR2 FQNEAQ (reference sequence). The CDR3, as DNA: TGTGCCAGCAGCTTAGTTAGCGGCCTCACCGGGGAGCTGTTTTTT. It codes for CASSLVSGLTGELFF. Full variable domain (rest looked up from reference TRBV7-9 and TRBJ2-2): DTGVSQNPRHKITKRGQNVTFRCDPISEHNRLYWYRQTLGQGPEFLTYFQNEAQLEKSRLLSDRFSAERPKGSFSTLEIQRTEQGDSAMYLCASSLVSGLTGELFFGEGSRLTVL.

The sample holds many counts of this clonotype. The CDR3 DNA sequence: TGCGCCAGCAGCCAAGACAGTATAGCCCGGGACGAGCAGTACTTC. This codes for CASSQDSIARDEQYF. This sequence joins TRBV4-1 and TRBJ2-7, with D hard to call. The V end lost 0 bases, the J end lost 5 bases, and 14 bases lay between the germline ends. There are 15 residues in the CDR3. CDR1 and CDR2 (germline): MGHRA, YSYEKL.

Comments on this clonotype: A read error may explain this, as a much larger clone is one base away. CDR3 amino acids: CASSVAETEAFF. CDR3 DNA: TGTGCCAGCAGCGTAGCGGAGACTGAAGCTTTCTTT. The chain has TRBV9 and TRBJ1-1; no firm D call. CDR1 and CDR2 from the germline V gene are SGDLS and YYNGEE. This CDR3 region has 12 residues. Trimming stripped 0 bases from V and 5 bases from J, with 5 bases between.

This clonotype was detected ten times or more. The CDR3 DNA reads as TGTGCCAGCAGCCCAGGGGGAAACAATGAGCAGTTCTTC. Residues: CASSPGGNNEQFF. The chain uses TRBV11-1 and TRBJ2-1; TRBD1 matches at 7 bases. Looked up from germline, CDR1 is SGHAT and CDR2 is FQDESV (reference sequence). The CDR3 is 13 amino acids. The V segment lost 5 bases and the J segment 5 bases; nucleotides outside the gene matches: 3.

This clonotype was picked up many times. V gene TRBV27 combines with J gene TRBJ1-1; tentative D call: TRBD1 (5 bases). Trimming left V 1 base short and J 1 base short, with 13 bases between. The CDR3 contains 16 residues. The germline V gene has CDR1 MNHEY and CDR2 SMNVEV (reference sequence). CDR3: CASSLLGQGSNTEAFF. CDR3 sequence (DNA): TGTGCCAGCAGTTTATTAGGCCAGGGATCGAACACTGAAGCTTTCTTT.

This clonotype was found many times. This sequence joins TRBV27 and TRBJ2-1, with D possibly matching TRBD2 (6 bases). V was shortened by 6 bases and J by 2 bases, with 14 bases between the two germline ends. This CDR3 has 15 amino acids. Germline V gene data show CDR1 as MNHEY and CDR2 as SMNVEV (reference sequence). CDR3 nucleotides: TGTGCCAGCAGCTACGCTAGCGTCCCCTACAATGAGCAGTTCTTC. Translation: CASSYASVPYNEQFF.

This clonotype turned up a few times. The V call is TRBV28, the J call TRBJ1-2; tentative D call: TRBD1 (6 bases). The CDR3 is 14 amino acids. CDR1 is MDHEN and CDR2 is SYDVKM in the germline V gene. V was trimmed by 2 bases and J by 4 bases, leaving 11 bases between them. CDR3 coding DNA: TGTGCCAGCAGTTTAATGGGGGCCCCCTATGGCTACACCTTC. This sequence encodes CASSLMGAPYGYTF.

This chain joins TRBV4-1 and TRBJ1-5, with D perhaps TRBD1 (6 bases). Trimming took off 1 base at V and 4 bases at J, with 11 bases between the two ends. The CDR3 contains 15 residues. The germline CDR1 and CDR2 sequences are MGHRA and YSYEKL. This chain's CDR3 is CASSQVLTGNQPQHF. CDR3 nucleotide sequence: TGCGCCAGCAGCCAAGTGCTTACAGGGAATCAGCCCCAGCATTTT.

The sample holds many counts of this clonotype. The chain is built from TRBV18 and TRBJ2-2; D perhaps matches TRBD1 (6 bases). V lost 9 bases to trimming and J lost 1 base, with 9 bases between them. Germline values: CDR1 KGHSH, CDR2 LQKENI. This CDR3 has 13 amino acids. The DNA for the CDR3 is TGTGCCAGTCCGACAGGGAACACCGGGGAGCTGTTTTTT. The encoded protein is CASPTGNTGELFF.

This clonotype showed up many times. The chain carries TRBV4-1 and TRBJ1-1; the D is unclear. The CDR3 contains 12 residues. V dropped 0 bases and J dropped 2 bases, with 1 base sitting between them. Germline assignment: CDR1 MGHRA and CDR2 YSYEKL. The CDR3 sequence is CASSQDNTEAFF. The CDR3 DNA reads as TGCGCCAGCAGCCAAGATAACACTGAAGCTTTCTTT.

This clonotype was detected ten times or more. The chain has TRBV9 and TRBJ1-2; D call uncertain. Germline CDR1 and CDR2: SGDLS and YYNGEE. There are 17 residues in the CDR3. Trimming took off 4 bases at V and 4 bases at J, with 23 bases between the two ends. The CDR3 DNA reads TGTGCCAGCAGCCCCCATAGTGGACCGTACCCTCCCTATGGCTACACCTTC. It encodes CASSPHSGPYPPYGYTF.

This clonotype was detected ten times or more. The genes are TRBV20-1 and TRBJ2-1; the D gene could be TRBD1 or TRBD2 (5 bases each). The CDR3 sequence is 17 residues long. V was shortened by 2 bases and J by 7 bases, with 24 bases between the two germline ends. CDR1 is DFQATT and CDR2 is SNEGSKA in the germline V gene (reference sequence). CDR3 sequence reads: CSARYGGGYLNYNEQFF. The CDR3 DNA is TGCAGTGCTAGATATGGGGGTGGTTACCTAAACTATAATGAGCAGTTCTTC.

The rearrangement links TRBV11-3 to TRBJ2-1; D call uncertain. This CDR3 is 15 amino acids long. The germline CDR1 and CDR2 sequences are SGHNT and YENEEA. V was shortened by 1 base and J by 8 bases, with 15 bases between the two germline ends. The CDR3 DNA reads as TGTGCCAGCAGCTTAGGTGTTAAGACGTGGGATGAGCAGTTCTTC. It translates to CASSLGVKTWDEQFF.

This clonotype was counted ten times or more. Sequence at one end of the junction differs from germline and may be a read error. V and J are TRBV3-1 and TRBJ2-6, with D perhaps given as TRBD1 or TRBD2 (6 bases each). The CDR3 loop spans 18 amino acids. Germline CDR1 and CDR2: LGHDT and YNNKEL (reference sequence). CDR3 region: CASSPGSVESWGANVLIF. The CDR3 DNA follows: TGTGCCAGCAGCCCGGGCTCGGTTGAGTCGTGGGGGGCCAACGTCCTGATTTTC.

In its sample, this clonotype was seen a few times. The V call is TRBV16, the J call TRBJ1-5, with unresolved D. V was cut by 3 bases and J by 5 bases, with 11 bases left in between. The CDR3 length is 14 residues. Germline values: CDR1 KGHSY, CDR2 FQNENV. CDR3 region: CASSQLGGDQPQHF. In DNA form, the CDR3 reads TGTGCCAGCAGCCAGTTAGGCGGAGATCAGCCCCAGCATTTT.

The rearrangement joins TRBV7-9 to TRBJ2-5; D is perhaps TRBD2 (5 bases). This CDR3 has 15 residues. The ends were cut back, 0 bases at V and 4 bases at J, with 12 bases in the middle. CDR1 is SEHNR and CDR2 is FQNEAQ in the germline V gene (reference sequence). CDR3 bases: TGTGCCAGCAGCTTAGCGGAGGAGGTTCGAGAGACCCAGTACTTC. This codes for CASSLAEEVRETQYF.